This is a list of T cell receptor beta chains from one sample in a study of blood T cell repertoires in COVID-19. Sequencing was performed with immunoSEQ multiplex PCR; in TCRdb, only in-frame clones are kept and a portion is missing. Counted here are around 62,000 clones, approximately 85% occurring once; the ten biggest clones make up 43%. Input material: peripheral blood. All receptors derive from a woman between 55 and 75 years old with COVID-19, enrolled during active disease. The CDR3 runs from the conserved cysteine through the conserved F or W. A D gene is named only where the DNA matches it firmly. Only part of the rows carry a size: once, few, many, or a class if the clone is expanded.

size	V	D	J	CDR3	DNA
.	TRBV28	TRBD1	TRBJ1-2	CASKMTGGGYGYTF	TGTGCCAGCAAGATGACAGGGGGAGGCTATGGCTACACCTTC
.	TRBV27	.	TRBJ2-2	CASSYTTGELFF	TGTGCCAGCAGTTACACCACCGGGGAGCTGTTTTTT
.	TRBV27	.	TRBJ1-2	CASSPGRDFLLYGYTF	TGTGCCAGCAGCCCGGGTCGGGATTTCCTTCTCTATGGCTACACCTTC
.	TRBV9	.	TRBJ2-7	CASSPRDSRREQYF	TGTGCCAGCAGCCCCAGGGACTCAAGGAGGGAGCAGTACTTC
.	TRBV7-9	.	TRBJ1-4	CASSLMRGTNEKLFF	TGTGCCAGCAGCTTAATGCGGGGAACTAATGAAAAACTGTTTTTT
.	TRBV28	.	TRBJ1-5	CASRSPGEDRNQPQHF	TGTGCCAGCAGGTCTCCAGGGGAAGATCGCAATCAGCCCCAGCATTTT
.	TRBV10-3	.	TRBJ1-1	CAISVGENTEAFF	TGTGCCATCAGCGTTGGAGAGAACACTGAAGCTTTCTTT
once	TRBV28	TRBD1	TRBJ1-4	CASSHRGRGNEKLFF	TGTGCCAGCAGTCACAGGGGTAGGGGTAATGAAAAACTGTTTTTT
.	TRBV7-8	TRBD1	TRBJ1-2	CASSLRTGVVSNYGYTF	TGTGCCAGCAGCCTCAGGACAGGGGTTGTCTCTAACTATGGCTACACCTTC
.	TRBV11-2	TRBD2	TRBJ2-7	CASSHSGAIYEQYF	TGTGCCAGCAGCCATAGCGGGGCCATCTACGAGCAGTACTTC
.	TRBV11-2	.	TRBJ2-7	CASSLESGLSYEQYF	TGTGCCAGCAGCTTAGAGAGCGGGCTGTCCTACGAGCAGTACTTC
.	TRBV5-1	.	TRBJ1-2	CASSVRDSDSANYGYTF	TGCGCCAGCAGCGTCCGGGACTCCGACTCAGCTAACTATGGCTACACCTTC
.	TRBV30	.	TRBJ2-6	CAWSVFPGPGANVLTF	TGTGCCTGGAGTGTATTCCCAGGGCCTGGGGCCAACGTCCTGACTTTC
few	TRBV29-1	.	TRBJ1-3	CSVDQGHSGNTIYF	TGCAGCGTTGACCAGGGGCACTCTGGAAACACCATATATTTT
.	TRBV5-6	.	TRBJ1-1	CASSLDLQENTEAFF	TGTGCCAGCAGCTTGGATTTACAGGAGAACACTGAAGCTTTCTTT
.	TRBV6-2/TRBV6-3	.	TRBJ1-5	CASSQGTQFSNQPQHF	TGTGCCAGCAGTCAGGGGACGCAGTTTAGCAATCAGCCCCAGCATTTT
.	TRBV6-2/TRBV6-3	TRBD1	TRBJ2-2	CASSWGQGTGELFF	TGTGCCAGCAGCTGGGGACAGGGCACCGGGGAGCTGTTTTTT
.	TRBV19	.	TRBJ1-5	CASTQQGNQPQHF	TGTGCCAGTACCCAGCAGGGAAATCAGCCCCAGCATTTT